This T cell receptor (beta chain) is from a study of T cell responses to AZD1222 COVID-19 vaccine. General study results and limits: Of the AZD1222 recipients, only five to seven were seropositive at baseline. In the spike-specific TCR repertoire, nearly half reportedly target unmutated variant regions. The study found vaccine-associated CD4 TCRs spanning spike, dominant at 160-218 and 743-854.

V was pared by 4 bases and J by 4 bases, with 4 bases of the junction left unmatched. Germline loops: CDR1 SNHLY, CDR2 FYNNEI. CDR3 size: 15 residues. This clone was counted once. Its antigen is as yet unknown. Clones were read by immunoSEQ multiplex PCR, and TCRdb kept only the in-frame ones, dropping some. The sample lists about 70,000 clones; 90% were seen once. The sequencing used peripheral blood, collected 28 days after the second AZD1222 dose. The chain joins TRBV2 to TRBJ2-2; 9 bases match TRBD2. The TCR originated in an adult who received the AZD1222 COVID-19 vaccine. The CDR3 DNA is TGTGCCAGCAGTGCGGCTAGCGGGACCACCGGGGAGCTGTTTTTT. Protein: CASSAASGTTGELFF. The full variable domain, rest sourced from reference TRBV2 and TRBJ2-2, is EPEVTQTPSHQVTQMGQEVILRCVPISNHLYFYWYRQILGQKVEFLVSFYNNEISEKSEIFDDQFSVERPDGSNFTLKIRSTKLEDSAMYFCASSAASGTTGELFFGEGSRLTVL.